A single sample is the source of the 15 T cell receptor beta chains below, sequenced in a study of shared T cell receptors in the human thymus. Profiled with immunoSEQ multiplex PCR; TCRdb holds only in-frame clones, not every one. The data contain under 700,000 clones, 78% of them singletons. These same data were also listed under a study on human thymus T cells.

Sequenced sample: thymocytes. The receptors originated from a boy younger than two with a congenital heart defect.

The chain combines TRBV10-3 with TRBJ2-2; D may be TRBD2 (6 bases). The V end lost 2 bases, the J end lost 1 base, and 11 bases lay between the germline ends. The CDR3 consists of 16 residues. Germline-derived CDR1 and CDR2 are ENHRY and SYGVKD. CDR3 in DNA: TGTGCCATCAGTGAGACGCACGGGAGGAACACCGGGGAGCTGTTTTTT. Translated, it gives CAISETHGRNTGELFF.

The chain links TRBV15 to TRBJ2-7, with TRBD1 matching over 7 bases. This CDR3 has 14 amino acids. J gave up 3 bases and V 5 bases, and 7 bases lay outside the gene matches. Per germline, CDR1 LNHNV and CDR2 YYDKDF (reference sequence). The CDR3 reads CATSYHRGLYEQYF. The CDR3 region has the DNA TGTGCCACCAGCTACCACAGGGGTCTCTACGAGCAGTACTTC.

The J gene is TRBJ2-7, the V gene TRBV7-6; the D gene is possibly TRBD1 (6 bases). Germline loops: CDR1 SGHVS, CDR2 FNYEAQ. The CDR3 spans 17 residues. V lost 5 bases, J lost 7 bases, and 27 bases lay in between. The CDR3, as DNA: TGTGCCAGCAGCCCTTACCTTGGGACACCGGCCGGGTGGGAGCAGTACTTC. This translates into CASSPYLGTPAGWEQYF.

V usage is TRBV7-6 and J usage is TRBJ1-5, with 7 bases aligning to TRBD1. The CDR3 covers 14 residues. CDR1 and CDR2 (germline): SGHVS, FNYEAQ. The junction had 7 bases not matched to a gene; V was cut back by 4 bases and J by 7 bases. CDR3 protein: CASSSERQGQPQHF. The CDR3 nucleotides read TGTGCCAGCAGCTCCGAACGACAGGGACAGCCCCAGCATTTT.

The chain joins TRBV4-2 to TRBJ1-4; D is undetermined. Trimming took off 1 base at V and 4 bases at J, with 13 bases between the two ends. Germline CDR1 LGHNA, CDR2 YNFKEQ. CDR3 length equals 16 residues. The CDR3 region has the DNA TGTGCCAGCAGCCAAGGTACAGCAGTTCTTAATGAAAAACTGTTTTTT. Protein sequence: CASSQGTAVLNEKLFF.

This rearrangement joins TRBV10-3 to TRBJ2-7; a possible D gene is TRBD2 (5 bases). The CDR3 totals 14 residues. In germline, CDR1 is ENHRY, CDR2 SYGVKD. The germline V and J ends were trimmed by 2 bases and 2 bases, with 10 bases remaining between them. This CDR3 reads CAISETRNPYEQYF. The DNA of the CDR3 is TGTGCCATCAGTGAGACTAGGAATCCCTACGAGCAGTACTTC.

The V and J genes are TRBV29-1 and TRBJ2-5, with 11 bases fitting TRBD2. CDR1 is SQVTM and CDR2 is ANQGSEA in the germline V gene. The CDR3 is 18 residues long. V lost 2 bases, J lost 2 bases, and 13 bases stayed unmatched. The CDR3 loop is CSVETHPSSGRKQETQYF. The CDR3 coding sequence is TGCAGCGTTGAAACCCACCCCTCTAGCGGGAGGAAGCAAGAGACCCAGTACTTC.

This chain links TRBV2 with TRBJ1-1; D gene unclear. Per germline, CDR1 SNHLY and CDR2 FYNNEI. There are 14 residues in the CDR3. With 3 bases removed from V and 7 bases from J, the gap between germline ends came to 15 bases. CDR3 nucleotide sequence: TGTGCCAGCAGTGACATAGGGTGGGAGGGTGAAGCTTTCTTT. It encodes CASSDIGWEGEAFF.

This chain uses TRBV7-8 with TRBJ1-1; 9 nucleotides line up with TRBD1. There are 15 residues in the CDR3. After removal of 1 base from V and 5 bases from J, the junction contained 5 bases not matched to a gene. Germline CDR1 reads SGHVS; CDR2 reads FQNEAQ. The CDR3 sequence: CASSLVRQGGTEAFF. The CDR3 DNA sequence: TGTGCCAGCAGCTTAGTTCGACAGGGGGGGACTGAAGCTTTCTTT.

This CDR3 reads CASGSQGYEQYF. The CDR3 coding sequence is TGTGCCAGCGGTTCACAGGGCTACGAGCAGTACTTC. The gene calls are TRBV7-9 and TRBJ2-7; a weak D match, TRBD1 (6 bases). Germline loops: CDR1 SEHNR, CDR2 FQNEAQ (reference sequence). V was shortened by 8 bases and J by 3 bases, with 11 bases between the two germline ends. The CDR3 sequence is 12 residues long.

The chain joins TRBV7-2 to TRBJ2-7; TRBD2 matches 9 bases. Germline CDR1 SGHTA, CDR2 FQGNSA. CDR3 length equals 17 residues. Trimming cost V 3 bases and J 3 bases; bases outside gene matches: 12. CDR3 sequence (DNA): TGTGCCAGCAGCTTGACCAGCGGGGGGAATCGGGTCTACGAGCAGTACTTC. This codes for CASSLTSGGNRVYEQYF.

The chain has TRBV12-5 and TRBJ1-6, with D perhaps matching TRBD1 (5 bases). The V and J ends lost 4 bases and 8 bases respectively, with 15 bases between them. The CDR3 is made up of 15 amino acids. Per the germline V gene, CDR1 is LGHNT and CDR2 is FRNRAP. The CDR3 nucleotides are TGTGCTAGTGGTTCCATGGGGGGGGGAGATTCACCCCTCCACTTT. Residues: CASGSMGGGDSPLHF.

This clone was found a few times. V gene TRBV7-2 combines with J gene TRBJ1-1; no definite D call. V gave up 2 bases and J gave up 2 bases, with 6 bases separating them. Germline V lookup: CDR1 SGHTA, CDR2 FQGNSA. The CDR3 is 13 amino acids. The CDR3 DNA reads TGTGCCAGCAGCTTAAAAACAAACACTGAAGCTTTCTTT. Its translation is CASSLKTNTEAFF.

The table lists this clone with a count of one. This chain joins TRBV5-5 and TRBJ1-2; a possible D gene is TRBD1 (5 bases). Looked up from germline, CDR1 is SGHKS and CDR2 is YYEKEE (reference sequence). V lost 1 base, J lost 2 bases, and 6 bases lay in between. The CDR3 is made up of 13 amino acids. The CDR3 sequence: CASSLSGNYGYTF. The DNA for the CDR3 is TGTGCCAGCAGCTTGTCAGGGAACTATGGCTACACCTTC. Filled out from reference TRBV5-5 and TRBJ1-2, the complete variable domain reads DAGVTQSPTHLIKTRGQQVTLRCSPISGHKSVSWYQQVLGQGPQFIFQYYEKEERGRGNFPDRFSARQFPNYSSELNVNALLLGDSALYLCASSLSGNYGYTFGSGTRLTVV.

Only one count was recorded for this clone. The V call is TRBV11-3, the J call TRBJ1-1, with TRBD1 as a possible D gene (6 bases). The CDR3 is 15 residues long. Germline V gene sequence: CDR1 SGHNT, CDR2 YENEEA. The V end lost 5 bases, the J end lost 6 bases, and 19 bases lay between the germline ends. The CDR3 DNA reads as TGTGCCAGCAGCCCCGCAGTCGACAGGAGGCCTGAAGCTTTCTTT. This translates into CASSPAVDRRPEAFF.